The 20 T cell receptor beta chains below were found in one sample sequenced in a study of cytomegalovirus exposure and HLA in healthy donors. 13 Jbeta primers and 60 Vbeta primers were used for the PCR. Method: immunoSEQ multiplex PCR; TCRdb's copy keeps in-frame clones and lacks some. The table records approximately 200,000 clones, about 86% of them present only once. Source material: PBMCs. These receptors were collected from a woman aged 18-29 years in good health and CMV-seropositive.

The rearrangement uses TRBV21-1 and TRBJ2-5; no check of the table's D call, TRBD2, against the DNA was made. TRBV21-1 is described as a pseudogene. The length of the CDR3 is 13 residues. The CDR3: CASSKTPIETQYF. The CDR3 DNA reads as TGTGCCAGCAGCAAAACCCCTATAGAGACCCAGTACTTC.

The chain recombines TRBV30 with TRBJ1-2, with D possibly matching TRBD1 (6 bases). From germline, CDR1 is GTSNPN and CDR2 SVGIG (reference sequence). There are 12 residues in the CDR3. Trimming left V 1 base short and J 3 bases short, with 6 bases between. CDR3 amino acids: CAWSGQDYGYTF. CDR3 in DNA: TGTGCCTGGAGTGGACAGGACTATGGCTACACCTTC.

V gene TRBV5-1 combines with J gene TRBJ1-1; D is uncertain. Trimming left V 5 bases short and J 0 bases short, with 8 bases between. The CDR3 consists of 13 residues. From germline, CDR1 is SGHRS and CDR2 YFSETQ. In DNA, the CDR3 is TGCGCCAGCAGGGAGACGGTGAACACTGAAGCTTTCTTT. Its translation is CASRETVNTEAFF.

The chain combines TRBV29-1 with TRBJ2-3; possible D gene TRBD1, 6 bases. Trimming took off 7 bases at V and 0 bases at J, with 11 bases between the two ends. The CDR3 runs to 13 residues. CDR1 is SQVTM, CDR2 ANQGSEA, per germline. CDR3 loop: CSAGTPSTDTQYF. CDR3 DNA: TGCAGCGCCGGGACACCAAGCACAGATACGCAGTATTTT.

The chain combines TRBV19 with TRBJ2-1, with TRBD2 as a possible D gene (5 bases). This CDR3 has 17 residues. V shed 0 bases and J shed 0 bases, with 12 bases lying between them. Per the germline V gene, CDR1 is LNHDA and CDR2 is SQIVND (reference sequence). The CDR3 loop reads CASSIDLEGRSYNEQFF. The CDR3 DNA sequence: TGTGCCAGTAGTATAGATCTCGAGGGCCGCTCCTACAATGAGCAGTTCTTC.

The V call is TRBV5-1, the J call TRBJ1-1; tentatively, D is TRBD1 (5 bases). The CDR3 has 13 residues. Germline CDR1 and CDR2: SGHRS and YFSETQ. V lost 5 bases to trimming and J lost 6 bases, with 14 bases between them. Here the CDR3 reads CASRGGEVSEAFF. As DNA, the CDR3 is TGCGCCAGCAGGGGGGGGGAAGTCTCTGAAGCTTTCTTT.

This chain uses TRBV7-2 with TRBJ2-3; D unclear. Germline CDR1 and CDR2: SGHTA and FQGNSA. The CDR3 contains 14 residues. Trimming removed 3 bases at V and 2 bases at J, with 9 bases between. The CDR3 DNA is TGTGCCAGCAGCTTCTCCGCGGTCACAGATACGCAGTATTTT. Encoded protein: CASSFSAVTDTQYF.

The chain recombines TRBV7-2 with TRBJ2-5; weak D call: TRBD2 (6 bases). CDR3 length: 16 residues. The V gene's germline CDR1 is SGHTA and CDR2 FQGNSA. Trimming pared 3 bases from V and 2 bases from J, leaving 16 bases between. The CDR3 sequence: CASSFSSGPYQETQYF. The CDR3 DNA follows: TGTGCCAGCAGCTTTTCCAGCGGGCCCTATCAAGAGACCCAGTACTTC.

The chain is built from TRBV6-1 and TRBJ2-7; TRBD2 agrees at 10 bases. The V and J ends lost 0 bases and 7 bases, in that order; junction bases with no gene match: 6. Germline V gives CDR1 MNHNS, CDR2 SASEGT. This CDR3 is 15 amino acids long. The DNA of the CDR3 is TGTGCCAGCAGTGAAGCCCAAGCGGGGGGGAGGGAGCAGTACTTC. Translating gives CASSEAQAGGREQYF.

The V and J genes are TRBV2 and TRBJ1-1; D remains ambiguous. The CDR3 contains 13 residues. V lost 6 bases and J 8 bases, leaving 16 bases between the germline ends. CDR1 and CDR2 from the germline V gene are SNHLY and FYNNEI. CDR3 DNA sequence: TGTGCCAGCAGGAGCGGTGGTCTAGTAGAAGCTTTCTTT. Translating gives CASRSGGLVEAFF.

This rearrangement joins TRBV5-1 to TRBJ2-7, with D perhaps TRBD1 (6 bases). This CDR3 spans 15 amino acids. CDR1 SGHRS and CDR2 YFSETQ come from the germline V gene. The V and J ends lost 1 base and 3 bases respectively, with 14 bases between them. The CDR3 sequence is CASSLFPGQIYEQYF. Here the CDR3 DNA reads TGCGCCAGCAGCTTGTTCCCAGGACAGATCTACGAGCAGTACTTC. Variable domain in full (rest from reference TRBV5-1 and TRBJ2-7): KAGVTQTPRYLIKTRGQQVTLSCSPISGHRSVSWYQQTPGQGLQFLFEYFSETQRNKGNFPGRFSGRQFSNSRSEMNVSTLELGDSALYLCASSLFPGQIYEQYFGPGTRLTVT.

The gene calls are TRBV11-2 and TRBJ2-1; 8 bases are a match to TRBD1. The germline V gene has CDR1 SGHAT and CDR2 FQNNGV. This CDR3 has 16 amino acids. J lost 0 bases, V lost 3 bases, and 4 bases had no gene match. The CDR3 here is CASSFLGQDSYNEQFF. The CDR3 DNA follows: TGTGCCAGCAGCTTCTTGGGACAGGACTCCTACAATGAGCAGTTCTTC.

The genes are TRBV13 and TRBJ1-6; D gene unclear. The CDR3 consists of 14 residues. Germline CDR1 is PRHDT and CDR2 is FYEKMQ (reference sequence). Trimming cost V 5 bases and J 0 bases, with 5 bases left between them. The CDR3 loop reads CASSGSSYNSPLHF. The CDR3 DNA reads as TGTGCCAGCAGCGGGAGCTCCTATAATTCACCCCTCCACTTT.

This chain connects TRBV5-1 to TRBJ1-1, with a weak D call TRBD1 (6 bases). The CDR3 extends over 14 amino acids. In germline, CDR1 is SGHRS, CDR2 YFSETQ. Trimming stripped 2 bases from V and 7 bases from J, with 15 bases between. In nucleotides, the CDR3 is TGCGCCAGCAGCTTAACGACAGGCACCCTTGAAGCTTTCTTT. As protein: CASSLTTGTLEAFF.

V gene TRBV30 combines with J gene TRBJ2-7, with D tentatively TRBD1 (6 bases). V lost 3 bases to trimming and J lost 4 bases, with 19 bases between them. The V gene's germline CDR1 is GTSNPN and CDR2 SVGIG (reference sequence). The CDR3 contains 15 residues. The CDR3 protein is CAWSAARGMSYEQYF. CDR3 DNA: TGTGCCTGGAGCGCTGCGAGGGGGATGTCGTACGAGCAGTACTTC.

This chain joins TRBV9 and TRBJ1-2, with D hard to call. This CDR3 has 16 residues. Trimming shortened V by 0 bases and J by 0 bases, and 12 bases separated the two germline ends. Germline V gene sequence: CDR1 SGDLS, CDR2 YYNGEE. The CDR3, as DNA: TGTGCCAGCAGCGTAGGGCGGTCGGAGACTAACTATGGCTACACCTTC. This encodes CASSVGRSETNYGYTF.

The V gene is TRBV7-9, the J gene TRBJ1-6; D unclear. Germline CDR1 is SEHNR and CDR2 is FQNEAQ (reference sequence). The CDR3 contains 14 residues. Trimming removed 6 bases from V and 5 bases from J, with 11 bases in between. CDR3 amino acids: CASRPDGDNSPLHF. As DNA, the CDR3 is TGTGCCAGCAGACCCGACGGGGATAATTCACCCCTCCACTTT.

This clone was detected only once. This chain uses TRBV4-3 with TRBJ2-3, with 8 bases aligning to TRBD2. V was clipped by 7 bases and J by 6 bases; unmatched bases: 9. Germline CDR1 reads LGHNA; CDR2 reads YSLEER. The CDR3 covers 14 residues. The CDR3 nucleotides read TGCGCCAGCAACTCAGGACTAGCTGCCGATACGCAGTATTTT. As protein: CASNSGLAADTQYF.

The rearrangement links TRBV5-6 to TRBJ1-2, with D perhaps TRBD1 (5 bases). CDR1 is SGHDT and CDR2 is YYEEEE in the germline V gene. The CDR3 is 14 amino acids. V was pared by 4 bases and J by 7 bases, with 17 bases between. The DNA for the CDR3 is TGTGCCAGCAGCCTGAGACGGACATTTTTTGGCTACACCTTC. Amino acid sequence: CASSLRRTFFGYTF.

V is TRBV18 and J is TRBJ2-4; TRBD2 matches at 10 bases. The V gene end was trimmed by 3 bases and the J gene end by 10 bases; junction bases not matched to a gene: 18. The germline gives CDR1 KGHSH, CDR2 LQKENI. The CDR3 totals 18 residues. In DNA, the CDR3 is TGTGCCAGCTCACCGGATATTTCTAGCGGGGGCCGGGTAGGGATTCAGTACTTC. It is translated as CASSPDISSGGRVGIQYF.